This TCR beta chain was sequenced for a study of identical twins. Study observations and caveats: Surplus twin overlap in beta out-of-frame sequences was less pronounced.

The sample holds many counts of this clonotype. What it binds is not known. At one of its ends the junction is not consistent with the germline gene, which may arise from a read error. TCRdb analysed the 5' RACE reads with MiXCR anew, one entry per CDR3 protein. The sample contains fewer than 650,000 distinct CDR3 sequences, roughly 7.1% of which appear only once. This CDR3 contains 12 residues. Germline V gives CDR1 LGHDT, CDR2 YNNKEL (reference sequence). These same data were also listed under a study on yellow fever vaccine responses in identical twins.

The origin of this receptor is a woman aged 18-29 years in good health. The V call is TRBV3-1, the J call TRBJ2-7; tentative D call: TRBD2 (6 bases). Source material: PBMCs. The CDR3 bases are TGCGCCAGCAGCCAAGCGGGCTACGAGCAGTACTTC. It encodes CASSQAGYEQYF.